The rows below give T cell receptor beta chains drawn from one sample of a study of T cell changes during pregnancy in multiple sclerosis. TCRdb keeps only in-frame clones here, not all; method: immunoSEQ multiplex PCR. The profile covers fewer than 60,000 clones, with more than 85% appearing a single time and 0.35% to 0.4% taken by the ten largest. Material: CD4+ T cells from peripheral blood mononuclear cells, obtained after pregnancy. The receptors were sampled from a female donor with multiple sclerosis, enrolled in a pregnancy study. Each CDR3 is given without its conserved first and last residue. A D gene is named only where the DNA matches it firmly.

J	V	D	CDR3
TRBJ2-3	TRBV5-1	TRBD2	ASSSGLAGIHTSTDTQY
TRBJ1-1	TRBV7-2	NA	ASSLAWNTEAF
TRBJ2-1	TRBV5-1	TRBD1	ASSIGTASFGDNEQF
TRBJ1-1	TRBV5-1	NA	ASTARAGTEAF
TRBJ1-6	TRBV7-9	NA	ASSRTDSPLH
TRBJ2-5	TRBV2	TRBD2	ASRRASGEKETQY
TRBJ2-5	TRBV4-2	TRBD1	ASSQSTGVGETQY
TRBJ1-2	TRBV6-1	TRBD1	ASSARQGTNYGYT
TRBJ1-1	TRBV28	NA	ASSVGHPNTEAF
TRBJ1-2	TRBV6-5	NA	ASSYSPGQGYGYT
TRBJ2-1	TRBV7-2	TRBD2	ASSASGGVYNEQF
TRBJ2-6	TRBV5-1	TRBD2	ASSASGSSLSGANVLT
TRBJ1-5	TRBV7-2	NA	ASSLGLNRGYYQPQH
TRBJ2-1	TRBV5-4	NA	ASSGGGNIYNEQF
TRBJ2-3	TRBV19	TRBD2	ASSPGGRSGSVTDTQY
TRBJ2-7	TRBV28	TRBD2	ASSLPSSGRGRSSYEQY
TRBJ1-2	TRBV29-1	NA	SVDGSGGYT
TRBJ1-1	TRBV30	NA	ARRGMYGENTEAF
TRBJ1-5	TRBV19	NA	ASSIGGSSNQPQH
TRBJ2-7	TRBV5-4	NA	ASSLAGSYEQY
TRBJ2-3	TRBV29-1	NA	SVVGGSTDTQY
TRBJ2-5	TRBV5-4	NA	ASSLLRGGDQETQY
TRBJ2-7	TRBV7-2	TRBD2	ASSLVAAGENEQY
TRBJ2-1	TRBV7-3	NA	ASSLRGHATKSYNEQF
TRBJ1-4	TRBV2	TRBD1	ASSRDSNEKLF
TRBJ2-7	TRBV7-8	NA	ASSLVLGGYEQY
TRBJ2-3	TRBV10-3	TRBD1	AIKDRAPDTQY
TRBJ1-1	TRBV19	TRBD1	ASSNRGTTEAF
TRBJ1-3	TRBV30	NA	AWSSQGSSGNTIY
TRBJ1-2	TRBV28	NA	ASSPVPPNNYGYT
TRBJ2-7	TRBV7-6	NA	ASSLGGGRTYEQY
TRBJ2-5	TRBV10-2	TRBD2	ASSVLAGVGETQY
TRBJ2-7	TRBV6-4	NA	ASSERGIVIGSSYEQY
TRBJ2-3	TRBV4-1	TRBD2	ASSQVEVGLAVTDTQY
TRBJ2-7	TRBV10-3	NA	AISETGAPEQY
TRBJ2-7	TRBV10-1	NA	ASSGRRVERKTYEQY
TRBJ1-5	TRBV2	TRBD1	ASSVTGGGGNQPQH
TRBJ2-1	TRBV5-6	TRBD2	ASSPGRLAGGNEQF
TRBJ2-5	TRBV4-1	NA	ASSQAYLGTGQETQY
TRBJ2-4	TRBV5-1	NA	ASSLQPGVRAKNIQY
TRBJ1-3	TRBV27	NA	ASSPRRIGNTIY
TRBJ1-2	TRBV19	NA	ASSITGPLLGYT
TRBJ2-1	TRBV7-6	TRBD2	ASSSTRTSGSNEQF
TRBJ2-5	TRBV5-6	NA	ASSLLGFQETQY
TRBJ1-1	TRBV5-1	TRBD1	ASSPQTGGEAF
TRBJ1-2	TRBV7-9	NA	ASSLSDGQVYGYT
TRBJ2-7	TRBV5-4	TRBD1	ASSRPTGGSYEQY
TRBJ1-1	TRBV5-1	NA	ASSLVGGMNTEAF
TRBJ2-6	TRBV28	NA	ASSPRGSGANVLT
TRBJ2-5	TRBV10-3	TRBD2	AISERLAGESETQY